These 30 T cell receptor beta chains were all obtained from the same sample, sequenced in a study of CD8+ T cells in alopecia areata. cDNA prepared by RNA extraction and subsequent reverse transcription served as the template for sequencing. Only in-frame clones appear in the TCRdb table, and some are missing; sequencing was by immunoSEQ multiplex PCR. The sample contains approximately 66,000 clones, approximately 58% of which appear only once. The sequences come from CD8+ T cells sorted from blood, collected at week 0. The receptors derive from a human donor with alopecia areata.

This chain's CDR3 is CSVAEQDGYTF. CDR3 nucleotides: TGCAGCGTCGCGGAACAGGATGGCTACACCTTC. The chain uses TRBV29-1 and TRBJ1-2, with a tentative D call TRBD1 (5 bases). V was clipped by 6 bases and J by 6 bases, with 11 bases between them. The CDR3 loop spans 11 amino acids. The V gene's germline CDR1 is SQVTM and CDR2 ANQGSEA.

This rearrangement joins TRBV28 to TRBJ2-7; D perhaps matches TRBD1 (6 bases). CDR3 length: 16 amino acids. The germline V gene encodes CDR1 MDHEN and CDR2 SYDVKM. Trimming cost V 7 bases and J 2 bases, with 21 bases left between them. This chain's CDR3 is CASTPGQADDPYEQYF. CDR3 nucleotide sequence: TGTGCCAGCACCCCGGGACAAGCAGATGACCCCTACGAGCAGTACTTC.

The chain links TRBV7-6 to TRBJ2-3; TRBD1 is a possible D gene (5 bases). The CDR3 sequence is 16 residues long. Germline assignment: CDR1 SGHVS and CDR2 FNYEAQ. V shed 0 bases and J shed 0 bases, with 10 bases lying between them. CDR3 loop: CASSLAMGPSTDTQYF. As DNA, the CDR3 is TGTGCCAGCAGCTTAGCAATGGGGCCAAGCACAGATACGCAGTATTTT.

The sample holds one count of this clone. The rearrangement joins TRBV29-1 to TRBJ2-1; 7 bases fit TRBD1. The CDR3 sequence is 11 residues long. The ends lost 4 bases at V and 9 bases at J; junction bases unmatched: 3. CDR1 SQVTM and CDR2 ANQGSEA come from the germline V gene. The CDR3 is CSVAGGPEQFF. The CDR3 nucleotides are TGCAGCGTTGCAGGGGGACCTGAGCAGTTCTTC.

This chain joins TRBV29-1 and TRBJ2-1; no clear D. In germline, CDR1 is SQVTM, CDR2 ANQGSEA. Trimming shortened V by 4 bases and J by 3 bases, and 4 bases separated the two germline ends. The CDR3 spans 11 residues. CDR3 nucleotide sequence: TGCAGCGTTGCCTACTACAATGAGCAGTTCTTC. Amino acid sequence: CSVAYYNEQFF.

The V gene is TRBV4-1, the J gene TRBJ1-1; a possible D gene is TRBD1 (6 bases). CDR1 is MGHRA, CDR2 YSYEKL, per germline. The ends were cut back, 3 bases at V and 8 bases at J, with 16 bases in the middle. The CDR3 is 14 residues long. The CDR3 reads CASSHATPGQEAFF. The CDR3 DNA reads TGCGCCAGCAGCCACGCTACGCCGGGACAAGAAGCTTTCTTT.

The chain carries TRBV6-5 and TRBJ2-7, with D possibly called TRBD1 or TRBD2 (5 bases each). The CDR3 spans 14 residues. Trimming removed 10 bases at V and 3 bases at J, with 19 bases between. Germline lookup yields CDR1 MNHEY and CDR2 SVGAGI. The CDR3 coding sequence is TGTGCCACCGACGTCCAGGGAGTCTTCTACGAGCAGTACTTC. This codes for CATDVQGVFYEQYF.

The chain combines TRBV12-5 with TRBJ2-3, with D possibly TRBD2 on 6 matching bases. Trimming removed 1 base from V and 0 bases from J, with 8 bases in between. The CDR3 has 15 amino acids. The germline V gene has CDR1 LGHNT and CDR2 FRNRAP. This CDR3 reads CASGLASESTDTQYF. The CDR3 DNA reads TGTGCTAGTGGTTTGGCTAGCGAGAGCACAGATACGCAGTATTTT.

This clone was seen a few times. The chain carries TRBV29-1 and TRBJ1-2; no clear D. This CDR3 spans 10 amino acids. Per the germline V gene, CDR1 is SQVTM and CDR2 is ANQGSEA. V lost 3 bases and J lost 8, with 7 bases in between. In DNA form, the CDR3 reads TGCAGCGTTGAGATAAAAGGCTACACCTTC. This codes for CSVEIKGYTF.

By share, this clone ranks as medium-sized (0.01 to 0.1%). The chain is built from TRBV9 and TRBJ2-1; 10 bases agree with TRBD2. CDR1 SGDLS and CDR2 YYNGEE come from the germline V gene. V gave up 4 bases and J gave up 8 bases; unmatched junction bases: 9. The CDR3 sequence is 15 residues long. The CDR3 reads CASSPSGGAVDEQFF. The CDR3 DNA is TGTGCCAGCAGCCCTAGCGGGGGAGCTGTAGATGAGCAGTTCTTC.

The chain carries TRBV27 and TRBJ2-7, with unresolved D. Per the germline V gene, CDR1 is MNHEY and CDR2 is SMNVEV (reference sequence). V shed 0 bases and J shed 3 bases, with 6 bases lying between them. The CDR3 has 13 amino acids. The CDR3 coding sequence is TGTGCCAGCAGTTTATCATCCAACTACGAGCAGTACTTC. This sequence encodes CASSLSSNYEQYF.

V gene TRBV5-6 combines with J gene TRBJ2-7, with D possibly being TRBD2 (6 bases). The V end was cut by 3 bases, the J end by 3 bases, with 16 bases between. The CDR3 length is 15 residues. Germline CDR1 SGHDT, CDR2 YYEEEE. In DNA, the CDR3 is TGTGCCAGCAGCTCTGGGCGGAGGGGTGGCTACGAGCAGTACTTC. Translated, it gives CASSSGRRGGYEQYF.

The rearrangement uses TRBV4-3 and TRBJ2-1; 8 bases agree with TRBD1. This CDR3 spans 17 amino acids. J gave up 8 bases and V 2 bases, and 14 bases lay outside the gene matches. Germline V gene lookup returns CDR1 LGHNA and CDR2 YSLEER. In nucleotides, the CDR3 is TGCGCCAGCAGCCAATTCGCGAGGGCAGGGGGCGGCGATGAGCAGTTCTTC. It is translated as CASSQFARAGGGDEQFF.

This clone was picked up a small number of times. The CDR3 loop is CASSPGETNEKLFF. The CDR3 nucleotides read TGTGCCAGCAGCCCAGGGGAAACTAATGAAAAACTGTTTTTT. The chain has TRBV7-6 and TRBJ1-4; possible D gene TRBD1, 6 bases. This CDR3 has 14 amino acids. From germline, CDR1 is SGHVS and CDR2 FNYEAQ. V lost 5 bases and J lost 1, with 8 bases in between. The full variable domain, completed using reference TRBV7-6 and TRBJ1-4, is GAGVSQSPRYKVTKRGQDVALRCDPISGHVSLYWYRQALGQGPEFLTYFNYEAQQDKSGLPNDRFSAERPEGSISTLTIQRTEQRDSAMYRCASSPGETNEKLFFGSGTQLSVL.

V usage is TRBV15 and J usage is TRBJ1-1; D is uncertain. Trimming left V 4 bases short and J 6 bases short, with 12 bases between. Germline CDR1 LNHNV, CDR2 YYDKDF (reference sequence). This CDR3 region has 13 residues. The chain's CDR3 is CATSTKIGAEAFF. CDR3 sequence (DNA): TGTGCCACCAGCACCAAGATTGGGGCTGAAGCTTTCTTT.

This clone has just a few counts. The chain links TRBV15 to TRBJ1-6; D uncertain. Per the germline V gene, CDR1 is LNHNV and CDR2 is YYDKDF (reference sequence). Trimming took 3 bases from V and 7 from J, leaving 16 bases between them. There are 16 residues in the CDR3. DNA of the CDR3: TGTGCCACCAGCAGGTTAGAGGGCCTTACCAATTCACCCCTCCACTTT. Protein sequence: CATSRLEGLTNSPLHF.

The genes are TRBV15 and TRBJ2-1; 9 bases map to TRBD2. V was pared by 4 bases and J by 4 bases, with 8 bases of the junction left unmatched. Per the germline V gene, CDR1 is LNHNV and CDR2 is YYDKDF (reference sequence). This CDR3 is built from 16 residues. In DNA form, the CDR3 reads TGTGCCACCAGCACACGAGCGGGAGGCCTATACAATGAGCAGTTCTTC. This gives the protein CATSTRAGGLYNEQFF.

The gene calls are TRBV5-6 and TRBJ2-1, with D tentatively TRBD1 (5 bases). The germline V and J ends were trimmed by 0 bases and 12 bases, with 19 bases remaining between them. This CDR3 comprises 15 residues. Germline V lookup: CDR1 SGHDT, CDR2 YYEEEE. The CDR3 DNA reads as TGTGCCAGCAGCTTGGAGGGCTCAGGACAAATTGGGCAGTTCTTC. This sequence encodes CASSLEGSGQIGQFF.

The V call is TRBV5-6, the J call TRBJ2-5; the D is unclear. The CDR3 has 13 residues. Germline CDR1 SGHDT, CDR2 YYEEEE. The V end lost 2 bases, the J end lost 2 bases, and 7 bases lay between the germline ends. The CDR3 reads CASSFGEQETQYF. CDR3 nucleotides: TGTGCCAGCAGCTTTGGTGAGCAAGAGACCCAGTACTTC.

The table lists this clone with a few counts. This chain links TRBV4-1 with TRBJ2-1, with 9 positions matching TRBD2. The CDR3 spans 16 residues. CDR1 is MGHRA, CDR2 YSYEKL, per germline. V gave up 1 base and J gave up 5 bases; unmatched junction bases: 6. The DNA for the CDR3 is TGCGCCAGCAGCCAAGCCCTAGCGGGGAATGACAATGAGCAGTTCTTC. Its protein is CASSQALAGNDNEQFF.

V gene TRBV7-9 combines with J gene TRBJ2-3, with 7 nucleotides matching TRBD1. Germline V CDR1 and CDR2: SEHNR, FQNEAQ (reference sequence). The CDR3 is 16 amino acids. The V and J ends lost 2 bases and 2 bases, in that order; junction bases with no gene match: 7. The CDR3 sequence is CASSLSRDSYTDTQYF. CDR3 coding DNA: TGTGCCAGCAGCTTAAGCCGGGACAGCTACACAGATACGCAGTATTTT.

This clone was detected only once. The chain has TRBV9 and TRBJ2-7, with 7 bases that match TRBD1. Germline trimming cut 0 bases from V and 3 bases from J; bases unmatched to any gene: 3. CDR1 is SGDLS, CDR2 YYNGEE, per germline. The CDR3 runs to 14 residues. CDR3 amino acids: CASSVEGQSYEQYF. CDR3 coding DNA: TGTGCCAGCAGCGTAGAGGGACAGAGCTACGAGCAGTACTTC.

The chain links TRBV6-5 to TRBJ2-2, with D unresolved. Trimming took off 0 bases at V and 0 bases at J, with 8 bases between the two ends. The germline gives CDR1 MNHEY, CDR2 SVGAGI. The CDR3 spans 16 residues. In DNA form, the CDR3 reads TGTGCCAGCAGTTACTCGGCAGGCACGAACACCGGGGAGCTGTTTTTT. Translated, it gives CASSYSAGTNTGELFF.

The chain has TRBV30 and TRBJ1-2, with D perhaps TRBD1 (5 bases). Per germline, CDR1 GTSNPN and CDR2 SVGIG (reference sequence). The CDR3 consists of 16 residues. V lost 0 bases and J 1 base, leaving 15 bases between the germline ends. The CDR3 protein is CAWSVRWGTFNYGYTF. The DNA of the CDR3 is TGTGCCTGGAGTGTACGGTGGGGCACTTTTAACTATGGCTACACCTTC.

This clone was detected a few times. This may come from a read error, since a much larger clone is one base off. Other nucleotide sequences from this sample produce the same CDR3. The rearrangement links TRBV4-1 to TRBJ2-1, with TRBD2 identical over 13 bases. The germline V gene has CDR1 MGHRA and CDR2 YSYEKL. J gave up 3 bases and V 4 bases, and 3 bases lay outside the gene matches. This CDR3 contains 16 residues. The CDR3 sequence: CASSLGLAGDYNEQFF. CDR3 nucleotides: TGCGCCAGCAGCCTCGGACTAGCGGGGGACTACAATGAGCAGTTCTTC.

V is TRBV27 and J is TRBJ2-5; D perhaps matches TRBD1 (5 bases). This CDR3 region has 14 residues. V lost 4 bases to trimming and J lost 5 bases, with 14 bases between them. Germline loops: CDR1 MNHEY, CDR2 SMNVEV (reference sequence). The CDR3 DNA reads TGTGCCAGCAGTTATCATTGGGCAGGGGAGACCCAGTACTTC. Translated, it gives CASSYHWAGETQYF.

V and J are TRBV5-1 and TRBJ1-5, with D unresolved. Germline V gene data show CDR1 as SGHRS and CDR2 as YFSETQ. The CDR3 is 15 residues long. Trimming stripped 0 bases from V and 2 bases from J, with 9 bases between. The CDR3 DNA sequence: TGCGCCAGCAGCTTGGCCGGGTCGGGCAATCAGCCCCAGCATTTT. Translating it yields CASSLAGSGNQPQHF.

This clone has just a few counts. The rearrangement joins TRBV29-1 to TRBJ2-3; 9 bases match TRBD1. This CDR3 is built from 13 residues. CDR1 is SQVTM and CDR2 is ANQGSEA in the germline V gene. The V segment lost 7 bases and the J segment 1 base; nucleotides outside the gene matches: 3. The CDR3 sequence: CSDRDRGTDTQYF. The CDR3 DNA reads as TGCAGCGACCGGGACAGGGGCACAGATACGCAGTATTTT.

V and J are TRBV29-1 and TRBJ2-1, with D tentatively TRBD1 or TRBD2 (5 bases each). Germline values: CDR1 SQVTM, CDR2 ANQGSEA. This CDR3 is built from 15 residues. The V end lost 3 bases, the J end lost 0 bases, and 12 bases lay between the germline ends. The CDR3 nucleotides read TGCAGCGTTGATGAGGGGTTTTCCTCCTACAATGAGCAGTTCTTC. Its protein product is CSVDEGFSSYNEQFF.

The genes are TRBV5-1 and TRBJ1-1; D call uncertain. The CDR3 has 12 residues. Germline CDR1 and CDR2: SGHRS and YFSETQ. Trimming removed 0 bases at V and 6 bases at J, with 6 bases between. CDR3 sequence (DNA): TGCGCCAGCAGCTTGGTCGGTTCTGAAGCTTTCTTT. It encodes CASSLVGSEAFF.